This TCR beta chain was profiled in a study of T-cell memory formation after mild COVID-19. About the study: Largely donor-specific TCR clusters were found.

Notes on this clonotype: Its specificity is not known.

Overall study findings and caveats: CD4+ contracting clones were found mainly in CM and EM, and CD8+ ones in EMRA. Clones contracting day 15 to 85 were balanced CD4/CD8; later expanders leaned CD4+.

TCR alpha and TCR beta cDNA libraries with sample barcodes and UMIs came from 5'RACE using constant-segment primers. Via MiXCR, TCRdb re-called the 5' RACE reads, giving one row per CDR3 protein. Counted here are 190,000 or so distinct CDR3 sequences, about 22% occurring once; the ten biggest clones make up roughly 23%. The sample was PBMCs or a T cell subset sorted from them (not recorded which). The source is an adult woman who had mild COVID-19 (a few samples of this study predate the infection). Cell type and time point are not known.

The CDR3: CASSLRTGEQYF. In DNA form, the CDR3 reads TGTGCCAGCAGCCTGAGGACAGGAGAGCAGTACTTC. The chain employs TRBV5-6 and TRBJ2-7, with 7 nucleotides matching TRBD1. V was clipped by 4 bases and J by 7 bases; unmatched bases: 5. The CDR3 length is 12 residues. The germline CDR1 and CDR2 sequences are SGHDT and YYEEEE.